The 13 T cell receptor beta chains given below trace back to one sample, sequenced in a study of regulatory T cells in long-lasting Graves disease. Time point of the sample: newly diagnosed GD, antithyroid drugs for less than 3 months. RNA from PBMCs was the source of the TCR library. Assembly of TCR beta libraries relied on iRepertoire HTBI primers together with Arm-PCR of CDR3 regions. TCRdb re-called the multiplex PCR reads with MiXCR, one entry per CDR3 protein. The sample yields 540,000 or so distinct CDR3 sequences, approximately 15% seen once. The same sample was also studied in work on T cells in Graves' hyperthyroidism and ophthalmopathy.

The specimen was peripheral blood mononuclear cells (PBMCs), collected at new diagnosis, from a patient treated with antithyroid drugs. These receptors were collected from a man aged 25 to 45 with Graves disease.

This clonotype occurred many times. The chain employs TRBV24-1 and TRBJ2-5; the match to TRBD1 covers 9 bases. Trimming removed 0 bases from V and 5 bases from J; junction bases left unmatched: 9. The CDR3 covers 17 residues. Germline loops: CDR1 KGHDR, CDR2 SFDVKD. CDR3 amino acids: CATSDLQPGQGFETQYF. The CDR3 DNA is TGTGCCACCAGTGATTTGCAACCGGGACAGGGTTTCGAGACCCAGTACTTC.

This chain connects TRBV30 to TRBJ2-7; no reliable D call. Trimming took off 0 bases at V and 4 bases at J, with 22 bases between the two ends. This CDR3 region has 17 residues. Germline CDR1 reads GTSNPN; CDR2 reads SVGIG (reference sequence). CDR3 protein: CAWSVSGPSPNVYEQYF. In nucleotides, the CDR3 is TGTGCCTGGAGTGTATCTGGCCCGTCCCCGAACGTATACGAGCAGTACTTC. Drawing the rest from reference TRBV30 and TRBJ2-7, the complete variable domain is SQTIHQWPATLVQPVGSPLSLECTVEGTSNPNLYWYRQAAGRGLQLLFYSVGIGQISSEVPQNLSASRPQDRQFILSSKKLLLSDSGFYLCAWSVSGPSPNVYEQYFGPGTRLTVT.

The chain employs TRBV12-3 or TRBV12-4 and TRBJ2-7; 10 bases fit TRBD2. There are 14 residues in the CDR3. The V and J ends lost 3 bases and 5 bases, in that order; junction bases with no gene match: 4. The CDR3 region has the DNA TGTGCCAGCAGTTTTACTAGCGGGATAAACGAGCAGTACTTC. As protein: CASSFTSGINEQYF.

This clonotype was counted many times. V gene TRBV5-1 combines with J gene TRBJ2-3, with a possible D match to TRBD1 (6 bases). V was shortened by 4 bases and J by 2 bases, with 11 bases between the two germline ends. The CDR3 totals 14 residues. Germline V gene data show CDR1 as SGHRS and CDR2 as YFSETQ. This CDR3 reads CASSIGQFTDTQYF. DNA for the CDR3: TGCGCCAGCAGCATTGGACAGTTCACAGATACGCAGTATTTT.

The V and J genes are TRBV5-1 and TRBJ1-4, with 11 bases lining up with TRBD1. V was pared by 5 bases and J by 8 bases, with 5 bases of the junction left unmatched. The CDR3 contains 14 residues. The germline gives CDR1 SGHRS, CDR2 YFSETQ. The CDR3 sequence: CASSVGTGGEKLFF. The CDR3 DNA is TGCGCCAGCAGTGTGGGGACAGGGGGAGAAAAACTGTTTTTT.

This sequence joins TRBV7-2 and TRBJ2-7; 11 positions match TRBD2. The CDR3 length is 17 residues. J was trimmed by 2 bases and V by 1 base; bases with no gene match: 7. Germline values: CDR1 SGHTA, CDR2 FQGNSA. The CDR3 loop reads CASSLDTSGSSTYEQYF. The CDR3 bases are TGTGCCAGCAGCTTAGATACTAGCGGGAGTTCCACCTACGAGCAGTACTTC.

Ten or more counts support this clonotype. CDR3 residues: CSAFGTDHYNEQFF. The CDR3 DNA sequence: TGCAGTGCCTTTGGGACAGATCACTACAATGAGCAGTTCTTC. The V gene is TRBV20-1, the J gene TRBJ2-1, with 7 nucleotides matching TRBD1. Germline CDR1 DFQATT, CDR2 SNEGSKA (reference sequence). The CDR3 totals 14 residues. V gave up 6 bases and J gave up 3 bases; unmatched junction bases: 8.

This clonotype was observed at least ten times. The V call is TRBV6-1, the J call TRBJ2-5; D call uncertain. This CDR3 is 12 amino acids long. Germline V CDR1 and CDR2: MNHNS, SASEGT. V dropped 5 bases and J dropped 5 bases, with 9 bases sitting between them. The CDR3 sequence: CASSKVMETQYF. For the CDR3, the DNA is TGTGCCAGCAGTAAAGTGATGGAGACCCAGTACTTC.

This clonotype was counted only a few times. The chain is built from TRBV5-1 and TRBJ2-5; 10 bases are a match to TRBD1. Germline V gives CDR1 SGHRS, CDR2 YFSETQ. The CDR3 consists of 15 residues. Trimming at V came to 0 bases and at J to 5 bases, leaving 4 bases not matched to a gene. The CDR3 region has the DNA TGCGCCAGCAGCTTGGAGGGGACAGGGGTTGAGACCCAGTACTTC. Its translation is CASSLEGTGVETQYF.

The CDR3 here is CASRRTSGGDYNEQFF. CDR3 DNA sequence: TGTGCCAGCAGGCGGACTAGCGGAGGGGATTACAATGAGCAGTTCTTC. The J gene is TRBJ2-1, the V gene TRBV6-1, with TRBD2 matching 10 bases. Per the germline V gene, CDR1 is MNHNS and CDR2 is SASEGT. The CDR3 totals 16 residues. Unmatched junction bases numbered 9, after V lost 6 bases and J lost 4 bases.

About this clonotype: An end of the junction differs from the germline gene, which may be a read error. The J gene is TRBJ2-3, the V gene TRBV29-1; TRBD1 might be the D (5 bases). CDR3 length: 15 amino acids. Germline V lookup: CDR1 SQVTM, CDR2 ANQGSEA. CDR3 sequence: CSIEVRTRGTDTQYF. The CDR3 coding sequence is TGCAGCATTGAAGTGAGGACACGGGGCACAGATACGCAGTATTTT.

This clonotype was picked up a small number of times. The DNA for the CDR3 is TGTGCCAGCAGTTTATTCGGGTTTAGCACAGATACGCAGTATTTT. Amino acid sequence: CASSLFGFSTDTQYF. The rearrangement links TRBV27 to TRBJ2-3; D remains ambiguous. This CDR3 comprises 15 residues. V lost 1 base and J lost 0, with 8 bases in between. Germline values: CDR1 MNHEY, CDR2 SMNVEV (reference sequence).

This clonotype was counted ten times or more. The gene calls are TRBV20-1 and TRBJ1-2; the D is unclear. Trimming shortened V by 6 bases and J by 4 bases, and 18 bases separated the two germline ends. There are 14 residues in the CDR3. Germline V lookup: CDR1 DFQATT, CDR2 SNEGSKA (reference sequence). DNA for the CDR3: TGCAGTGCACCAGCAGACCCCGAGGGCTATGGCTACACCTTC. Translated: CSAPADPEGYGYTF.